This T cell receptor (beta chain) appears in the sequencing data of a study of cytomegalovirus exposure and HLA in healthy donors. Overall study findings and caveats: The study flagged fewer than 200 TCR beta chains as cytomegalovirus-associated. What was likely a sequencing artifact was a cluster of highly shared sequence variants. A later analysis linked a missense variant in DCLRE1C to the trimming of TCR beta V and J genes.

In the case of this clone: Its antigen is unidentified.

The PCR made use of 60 Vbeta and 13 Jbeta primers. Method: immunoSEQ multiplex PCR; TCRdb's copy keeps in-frame clones and lacks some. Among about 160,000 clones listed, 86% were seen once. CDR1 and CDR2 (germline): KGHSH, LQKENI. This CDR3 spans 13 amino acids. V was shortened by 1 base and J by 1 base, with 5 bases between the two germline ends. Donors were ostensibly healthy at sampling, although undocumented immune exposures were probable. This receptor was identified in a woman under 30 in good health and CMV-seronegative. The rearrangement joins TRBV18 to TRBJ2-7; D uncertain. What was sequenced was PBMCs. The CDR3 DNA reads TGTGCCAGCTCACCACTGGAGTCCTACGAGCAGTACTTC. Translation: CASSPLESYEQYF. Full variable domain (remainder filled in from reference TRBV18 and TRBJ2-7): NAGVMQNPRHLVRRRGQEARLRCSPMKGHSHVYWYRQLPEEGLKFMVYLQKENIIDESGMPKERFSAEFPKEGPSILRIQQVVRGDSAAYFCASSPLESYEQYFGPGTRLTVT.